What follows is one T cell receptor beta chain and its context. Germline lookup yields CDR1 SGHDN and CDR2 FVKESK. The CDR3 runs to 17 residues. V lost 1 base, J lost 0 bases, and 14 bases lay in between. Assay: immunoSEQ multiplex PCR; the TCRdb copy retains only in-frame clones and omits some. The sample contains over 130,000 clones, around 91% of which appear only once. The data belong to a study of T cell responses to AZD1222 COVID-19 vaccine. The V and J genes are TRBV14 and TRBJ2-3, with D possibly TRBD2 on 7 matching bases. This receptor was taken from an adult in good health. This specimen consisted of peripheral blood, obtained on day 0 of AZD1222 vaccination. CDR3 sequence: CASSQAMGGLSTDTQYF. The DNA for the CDR3 is TGTGCCAGCAGCCAAGCGATGGGGGGGCTGAGCACAGATACGCAGTATTTT.